This T cell receptor (beta chain) derives from a study of blood T cell repertoires in COVID-19. The method was immunoSEQ multiplex PCR; TCRdb's version includes in-frame clones alone and lacks a portion of them. The sample has 95,000 to 120,000 clones, around 90% seen once. With 7 bases clipped from V and 5 bases from J, the junction kept 13 bases outside the gene matches. This CDR3 spans 14 amino acids. CDR1 and CDR2 (germline): SQVTM, ANQGSEA. Source material: peripheral blood. The origin of this receptor is a woman in her 50s with acute or convalescent COVID-19. The gene calls are TRBV29-1 and TRBJ1-2, with TRBD1 matching 7 bases. CDR3: CSAEGGKGAYGYTF. CDR3 DNA sequence: TGCAGCGCGGAAGGGGGTAAGGGGGCATATGGCTACACCTTC.